Below, one T cell receptor beta chain is given with its context. The antigen is unknown. CDR1 is MNHEY and CDR2 is SVGEGT in the germline V gene. The CDR3 extends over 17 amino acids. V was pared by 1 base and J by 1 base, with 9 bases of the junction left unmatched. TCRdb called the reads again in MiXCR, with one record for every CDR3 protein. The sample records about 920,000 distinct CDR3 sequences, roughly 31% being singletons. The sample originates from a study of T cell repertoires in cytomegalovirus infection. Points from the study as a whole: Summed frequency of shared TCR beta families picked out CMV carriers who also had the relevant HLA.

The TCR originated in a human donor in good health (CMV status not recorded). Some clones in this sample may be carry-over from other donors' samples. Sequenced material: cultured CD8+ T cells from PBMCs, taken from culture after CMV antigen stimulation. The chain carries TRBV6-2 or TRBV6-3 and TRBJ2-5; 7 positions match TRBD1. CDR3 bases: TGTGCCAGCAGTTACTTGTCGACAGGGAGCACCCAAGAGACCCAGTACTTC. It specifies CASSYLSTGSTQETQYF.